These 6 T cell receptor beta chains were all obtained from the same sample, sequenced in a study of radiotherapy plus CTLA-4 blockade in lung cancer. Repertoires were generated with immunoSEQ multiplex PCR, while TCRdb's copy carries only in-frame clones and drops some. The sample gives roughly 50,000 clones, roughly three quarters of which show up once; roughly 2.9% is in the top ten. The sequencing used peripheral blood, collected from a patient treated with radiotherapy plus ipilimumab. The receptor set was obtained from a human donor with non-small cell lung cancer who had a partial response to radiotherapy plus ipilimumab.

This clone was observed a few times. The chain joins TRBV11-2 to TRBJ2-1, with a weak D call TRBD2 (6 bases). The ends were cut back, 4 bases at V and 4 bases at J, with 14 bases in the middle. This CDR3 is 15 amino acids long. Germline-derived CDR1 and CDR2 are SGHAT and FQNNGV. CDR3 DNA: TGTGCCAGCAGCTCGGAGGCGGGAAATTACAATGAGCAGTTCTTC. It is translated as CASSSEAGNYNEQFF.

This chain uses TRBV30 with TRBJ1-5; D may be TRBD1 (5 bases). The ends were cut back, 3 bases at V and 7 bases at J, with 13 bases in the middle. The CDR3 contains 13 residues. The germline CDR1 and CDR2 sequences are GTSNPN and SVGIG (reference sequence). Written as DNA, the CDR3 is TGTGCCTGGAGGGGAGGGGTTGGGCAGCCCCAGCATTTT. Its translation: CAWRGGVGQPQHF.

This chain uses TRBV7-2 with TRBJ2-3, with TRBD2 matching over 8 bases. The CDR3 contains 14 residues. V was pared by 6 bases and J by 4 bases, with 6 bases of the junction left unmatched. Germline V gene data show CDR1 as SGHTA and CDR2 as FQGNSA. CDR3 region: CASRQSGGSDTQYF. CDR3 DNA: TGTGCCAGCAGACAGAGCGGGGGATCAGATACGCAGTATTTT.

The chain couples TRBV4-1 to TRBJ2-5, with a possible D match to TRBD1 (5 bases). Trimming took off 0 bases at V and 4 bases at J, with 6 bases between the two ends. This CDR3 is 13 amino acids long. In germline, CDR1 is MGHRA, CDR2 YSYEKL. The CDR3 nucleotides are TGCGCCAGCAGCCAAGACAGGGTAGAGACCCAGTACTTC. Residues: CASSQDRVETQYF.

The chain recombines TRBV27 with TRBJ2-2; 8 nucleotides match TRBD1. CDR1 is MNHEY and CDR2 is SMNVEV in the germline V gene (reference sequence). The CDR3 extends over 15 amino acids. The V gene end was trimmed by 3 bases and the J gene end by 5 bases; junction bases not matched to a gene: 5. In nucleotides, the CDR3 is TGTGCCAGCAGTTTGACAGGGGTTGGTACCGGGGAGCTGTTTTTT. Amino acid sequence: CASSLTGVGTGELFF.

The rearrangement links TRBV19 to TRBJ1-2, with D perhaps TRBD1 (5 bases). CDR3 length: 12 amino acids. The germline CDR1 and CDR2 sequences are LNHDA and SQIVND (reference sequence). V lost 5 bases, J lost 7 bases, and 11 bases lay in between. This chain's CDR3 is CASSQGAAGYTF. The CDR3 nucleotides are TGTGCCAGTAGTCAGGGTGCGGCTGGCTACACCTTC.